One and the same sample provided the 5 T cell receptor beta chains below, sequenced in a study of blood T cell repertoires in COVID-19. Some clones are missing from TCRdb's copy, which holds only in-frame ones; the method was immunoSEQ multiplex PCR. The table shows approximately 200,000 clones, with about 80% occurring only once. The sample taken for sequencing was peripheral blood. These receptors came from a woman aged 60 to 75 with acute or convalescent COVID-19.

The CDR3 coding sequence is TGTGCCAGCAGCCCGAACTCCCTTACGAACACTGAAGCTTTCTTT. Translated: CASSPNSLTNTEAFF. The chain couples TRBV7-9 to TRBJ1-1; D gene ambiguous. CDR3 size: 15 residues. Trimming stripped 5 bases from V and 1 base from J, with 14 bases between. Germline CDR1 is SEHNR and CDR2 is FQNEAQ (reference sequence). Full variable domain (missing parts from reference TRBV7-9 and TRBJ1-1): DTGVSQNPRHKITKRGQNVTFRCDPISEHNRLYWYRQTLGQGPEFLTYFQNEAQLEKSRLLSDRFSAERPKGSFSTLEIQRTEQGDSAMYLCASSPNSLTNTEAFFGQGTRLTVV.

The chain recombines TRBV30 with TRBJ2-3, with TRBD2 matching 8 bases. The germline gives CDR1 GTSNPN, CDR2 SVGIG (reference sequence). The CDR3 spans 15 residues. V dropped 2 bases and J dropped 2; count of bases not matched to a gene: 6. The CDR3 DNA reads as TGTGCCTGGAGTCCATTAGCGGGGTACACAGATACGCAGTATTTT. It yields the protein CAWSPLAGYTDTQYF.

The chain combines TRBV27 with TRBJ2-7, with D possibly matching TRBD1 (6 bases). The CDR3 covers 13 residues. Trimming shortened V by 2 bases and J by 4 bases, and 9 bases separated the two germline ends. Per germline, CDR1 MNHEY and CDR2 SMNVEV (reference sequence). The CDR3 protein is CASSLQGGYEQYF. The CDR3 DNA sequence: TGTGCCAGCAGTTTACAAGGGGGTTACGAGCAGTACTTC.

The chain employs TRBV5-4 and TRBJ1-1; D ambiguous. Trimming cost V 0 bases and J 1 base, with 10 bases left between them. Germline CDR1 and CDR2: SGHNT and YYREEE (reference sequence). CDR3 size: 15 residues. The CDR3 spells CASSLVGQPNTEAFF. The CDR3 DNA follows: TGTGCCAGCAGCTTGGTTGGGCAGCCGAACACTGAAGCTTTCTTT.

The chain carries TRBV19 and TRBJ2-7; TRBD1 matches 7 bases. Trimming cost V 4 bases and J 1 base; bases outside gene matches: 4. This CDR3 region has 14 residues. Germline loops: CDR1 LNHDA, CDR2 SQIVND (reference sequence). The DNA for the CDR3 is TGTGCCAGTAGTAGATGGGACAGATCCTACGAGCAGTACTTC. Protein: CASSRWDRSYEQYF. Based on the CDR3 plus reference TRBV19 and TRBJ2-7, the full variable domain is DGGITQSPKYLFRKEGQNVTLSCEQNLNHDAMYWYRQDPGQGLRLIYYSQIVNDFQKGDIAEGYSVSREKKESFPLTVTSAQKNPTAFYLCASSRWDRSYEQYFGPGTRLTVT.